Shown below are 28 T cell receptor beta chains from a single sample sequenced in a study of shared clonotypes between healthy human individuals. The method was immunoSEQ multiplex PCR; TCRdb's version includes in-frame clones alone and lacks a portion of them. The sample has approximately 1.4 million clones, around 98% seen once. Sequencing was performed on naive CD4+ T cells sorted from blood. Subset: CD45RA+ positively selected. The receptors derive from a young man in good health.

This chain joins TRBV9 and TRBJ2-2; D remains unclear. From germline, CDR1 is SGDLS and CDR2 YYNGEE. The V gene lost 2 bases and the J gene lost 5 bases, with 13 bases spanning the gap. CDR3 size: 15 residues. The CDR3 DNA reads TGTGCCAGCAGCGTTGGACCCCGAAGTACCGGGGAGCTGTTTTTT. Translating gives CASSVGPRSTGELFF.

This chain uses TRBV19 with TRBJ2-1, with D possibly matching TRBD2 (6 bases). There are 16 residues in the CDR3. Trimming removed 4 bases at V and 5 bases at J, with 18 bases between. The germline V gene has CDR1 LNHDA and CDR2 SQIVND (reference sequence). For the CDR3, the DNA is TGTGCCAGTAGTAGAGGACCCCCCGGGGGACACAATGAGCAGTTCTTC. Amino acids: CASSRGPPGGHNEQFF.

V is TRBV6-5 and J is TRBJ2-7, with D perhaps matching TRBD1 or TRBD2 (5 bases each). Trimming left V 6 bases short and J 3 bases short, with 18 bases between. CDR3 length: 15 residues. Germline V gives CDR1 MNHEY, CDR2 SVGAGI. CDR3 sequence reads: CASRPSLGTFYEQYF. In DNA, the CDR3 is TGTGCCAGCAGGCCCTCTCTAGGGACCTTCTACGAGCAGTACTTC.

The chain links TRBV7-9 to TRBJ2-1; 13 nucleotides align to TRBD2. The V gene end was trimmed by 1 base and the J gene end by 2 bases; junction bases not matched to a gene: 5. Germline values: CDR1 SEHNR, CDR2 FQNEAQ (reference sequence). This CDR3 region has 18 residues. As DNA, the CDR3 is TGTGCCAGCAGCTTAGTTGTTGGGACTAGCGGGACCTACAATGAGCAGTTCTTC. Residues: CASSLVVGTSGTYNEQFF.

This chain joins TRBV28 and TRBJ2-7; the D gene is possibly TRBD1 (5 bases). Deletions cut 7 bases from V and 0 bases from J, with 13 bases between. The CDR3 consists of 14 residues. The germline CDR1 and CDR2 sequences are MDHEN and SYDVKM. Here the CDR3 DNA reads TGTGCCAGCACTAGGGGAAAGAACTCCTACGAGCAGTACTTC. Translated: CASTRGKNSYEQYF.

V is TRBV5-1 and J is TRBJ2-7, with D perhaps assigned TRBD1 or TRBD2 (5 bases each). Germline loops: CDR1 SGHRS, CDR2 YFSETQ. The germline V and J ends were trimmed by 4 bases and 2 bases, with 10 bases remaining between them. The CDR3 covers 13 residues. The DNA for the CDR3 is TGCGCCAGCAGCCGGGACGGAGCCTACGAGCAGTACTTC. Protein product: CASSRDGAYEQYF.

This chain uses TRBV29-1 with TRBJ2-2; D assignment may be TRBD1 or TRBD2 (5 bases each). The germline CDR1 and CDR2 sequences are SQVTM and ANQGSEA. The V and J ends lost 5 bases and 6 bases respectively, with 13 bases between them. The CDR3 runs 13 residues. The DNA of the CDR3 is TGCAGCGTTTACTTGACGGGGCCCGGGGAGCTGTTTTTT. Its protein is CSVYLTGPGELFF.

The CDR3 region has the DNA TGCAGCGTAGGCGGTGGTCTAGCGGCAAAATCCTACAATGAGCAGTTCTTC. Protein sequence: CSVGGGLAAKSYNEQFF. The chain links TRBV29-1 to TRBJ2-1; 7 nucleotides match TRBD2. This CDR3 comprises 17 residues. V gave up 6 bases and J gave up 1 base; unmatched junction bases: 15. Germline loops: CDR1 SQVTM, CDR2 ANQGSEA.

The chain recombines TRBV15 with TRBJ1-2, with 7 bases lining up with TRBD1. The CDR3 length is 14 residues. The germline V gene has CDR1 LNHNV and CDR2 YYDKDF (reference sequence). With V trimmed by 4 bases and J by 4 bases, 6 bases remained unmatched. The CDR3 coding sequence is TGTGCCACCAGCATCCGACAGGGCCCCTATGGCTACACCTTC. Its protein product is CATSIRQGPYGYTF.

V gene TRBV27 combines with J gene TRBJ2-7; D gene uncertain. The CDR3 spans 14 residues. Germline V gene lookup returns CDR1 MNHEY and CDR2 SMNVEV (reference sequence). V was clipped by 6 bases and J by 0 bases, with 12 bases between them. This CDR3 reads CASRPSGSSYEQYF. The CDR3 nucleotides read TGTGCCAGCAGGCCCAGTGGCAGCTCCTACGAGCAGTACTTC.

V gene TRBV7-6 combines with J gene TRBJ2-7, with 11 bases fitting TRBD1. This CDR3 spans 15 amino acids. The V gene's germline CDR1 is SGHVS and CDR2 FNYEAQ. V shed 1 base and J 6 bases; nucleotides not matched to a gene: 5. For the CDR3, the DNA is TGTGCCAGCAGCTTAGTCGACGGGACAGGGGGCGAGCAGTACTTC. Its protein is CASSLVDGTGGEQYF. Drawing the rest from reference TRBV7-6 and TRBJ2-7, the complete variable domain is GAGVSQSPRYKVTKRGQDVALRCDPISGHVSLYWYRQALGQGPEFLTYFNYEAQQDKSGLPNDRFSAERPEGSISTLTIQRTEQRDSAMYRCASSLVDGTGGEQYFGPGTRLTVT.

This chain links TRBV10-3 with TRBJ2-1; 8 nucleotides align to TRBD2. V lost 6 bases to trimming and J lost 0 bases; unmatched junction nucleotides: 4. The CDR3 covers 15 residues. Germline-derived CDR1 and CDR2 are ENHRY and SYGVKD. Here the CDR3 reads CAISQSGSSYNEQFF. In DNA form, the CDR3 reads TGTGCCATCAGCCAAAGCGGGAGCTCCTACAATGAGCAGTTCTTC.

This clone was seen just once. The V and J genes are TRBV10-1 and TRBJ2-7, with 7 positions matching TRBD2. Germline CDR1 WNHNN, CDR2 SYGVQD (reference sequence). The junction had 3 bases not matched to a gene; V was cut back by 8 bases and J by 2 bases. The CDR3 totals 12 residues. The CDR3 region has the DNA TGCGCCAGCGCCAGCGGGACCTACGAGCAGTACTTC. This encodes CASASGTYEQYF.

The chain has TRBV6-1 and TRBJ2-7; D possibly uses TRBD1 or TRBD2 (5 bases each). This CDR3 is 16 amino acids long. The V end was cut by 0 bases, the J end by 2 bases, with 14 bases between. Germline-derived CDR1 and CDR2 are MNHNS and SASEGT. The CDR3 here is CASSEAFRDPPYEQYF. CDR3 coding DNA: TGTGCCAGCAGTGAAGCGTTTAGGGACCCACCCTACGAGCAGTACTTC.

This chain links TRBV28 with TRBJ2-7; 9 positions agree with TRBD1. Germline CDR1 MDHEN, CDR2 SYDVKM. V shed 4 bases and J 3 bases; nucleotides not matched to a gene: 4. CDR3 length: 14 amino acids. The CDR3 nucleotides read TGTGCCAGCAGTTCCCCGGGACAGGGCTACGAGCAGTACTTC. Encoded protein: CASSSPGQGYEQYF.

V gene TRBV9 combines with J gene TRBJ2-3; 11 positions match TRBD2. The CDR3 has 20 amino acids. In germline, CDR1 is SGDLS, CDR2 YYNGEE. V was clipped by 2 bases and J by 0 bases; unmatched bases: 14. CDR3 region: CASSVRRGLAETRSTDTQYF. In DNA form, the CDR3 reads TGTGCCAGCAGCGTTCGTCGGGGACTAGCGGAGACTCGTAGCACAGATACGCAGTATTTT.

The chain combines TRBV5-4 with TRBJ2-7; tentatively, D is TRBD1 (5 bases). CDR1 SGHNT and CDR2 YYREEE come from the germline V gene (reference sequence). Trimming left V 4 bases short and J 1 base short, with 15 bases between. CDR3 length: 15 amino acids. CDR3: CASSLPPTVSYEQYF. The CDR3 nucleotides are TGTGCCAGCAGCCTCCCACCGACAGTTTCCTACGAGCAGTACTTC.

The rearrangement links TRBV28 to TRBJ2-7, with unresolved D. The CDR3 length is 14 residues. V was trimmed by 6 bases and J by 2 bases, leaving 14 bases between them. Germline CDR1 is MDHEN and CDR2 is SYDVKM. CDR3 nucleotide sequence: TGTGCCAGCAGCGTTCCTACTTTGACCTACGAGCAGTACTTC. Translation gives CASSVPTLTYEQYF.

CDR3 residues: CASNFWTLNTEAFF. CDR3 in DNA: TGTGCCAGCAATTTCTGGACATTGAACACTGAAGCTTTCTTT. The rearrangement uses TRBV21-1 and TRBJ1-1; TRBD1 reflects the table's D call only, with no check against the DNA. TRBV21-1 is an annotated pseudogene. The CDR3 runs to 14 residues.

The CDR3 region has the DNA TGCGCCAGCAGCCCAGGGGTCCTAGCGGCTGGGGCCAACGTCCTGACTTTC. The encoded protein is CASSPGVLAAGANVLTF. The rearrangement joins TRBV5-1 to TRBJ2-6; TRBD2 might be the D (7 bases). Trimming removed 4 bases at V and 2 bases at J, with 16 bases between. The CDR3 covers 17 residues. The germline V gene has CDR1 SGHRS and CDR2 YFSETQ. The entire variable domain, with the rest obtained from reference TRBV5-1 and TRBJ2-6, is as follows: KAGVTQTPRYLIKTRGQQVTLSCSPISGHRSVSWYQQTPGQGLQFLFEYFSETQRNKGNFPGRFSGRQFSNSRSEMNVSTLELGDSALYLCASSPGVLAAGANVLTFGAGSRLTVL.

V and J are TRBV30 and TRBJ2-7, with no clear D. Germline-derived CDR1 and CDR2 are GTSNPN and SVGIG (reference sequence). Deletions cut 2 bases from V and 2 bases from J, with 16 bases between. The CDR3 sequence is 15 residues long. CDR3 loop: CAWSPLQGKAYEQYF. The CDR3 DNA is TGTGCCTGGAGTCCCCTCCAAGGAAAAGCCTACGAGCAGTACTTC.

The chain is built from TRBV25-1 and TRBJ1-1; 8 bases line up with TRBD1. Germline CDR1 and CDR2: MGHDK and SYGVNS. The trim removed 5 bases at V and 10 bases at J, leaving 12 bases unmatched. CDR3 length: 14 residues. The CDR3, as DNA: TGTGCCAGCAGTACCCCAGGGGGCTCGGGATTAGCTTTCTTT. Translating it yields CASSTPGGSGLAFF.

The chain employs TRBV7-9 and TRBJ1-4; D is perhaps TRBD1 (6 bases). The germline gives CDR1 SEHNR, CDR2 FQNEAQ (reference sequence). This CDR3 region has 14 residues. Trimming removed 5 bases at V and 7 bases at J, with 14 bases between. DNA of the CDR3: TGTGCCAGCAGCCACAGGGTAGTAGGTGAAAAACTGTTTTTT. Its protein is CASSHRVVGEKLFF.

The J gene is TRBJ2-5, the V gene TRBV15, with 11 bases lining up with TRBD2. V lost 0 bases to trimming and J lost 4 bases; unmatched junction nucleotides: 13. From germline, CDR1 is LNHNV and CDR2 YYDKDF (reference sequence). The CDR3 is 19 residues long. The CDR3 loop is CATSREPVAGGVRGETQYF. CDR3 coding DNA: TGTGCCACCAGCAGAGAACCGGTAGCGGGAGGGGTTCGGGGAGAGACCCAGTACTTC.

The chain couples TRBV11-2 to TRBJ2-7, with a tentative D call TRBD2 (6 bases). The V and J ends lost 0 bases and 6 bases respectively, with 9 bases between them. From germline, CDR1 is SGHAT and CDR2 FQNNGV. This CDR3 spans 13 amino acids. DNA for the CDR3: TGTGCCAGCAGCTTAGAACGGGGGTCCGAGCAGTACTTC. This translates into CASSLERGSEQYF.

This rearrangement joins TRBV7-2 to TRBJ2-3; D unresolved. Germline V gene data show CDR1 as SGHTA and CDR2 as FQGNSA. This CDR3 has 15 residues. Trimming left V 5 bases short and J 1 base short, with 13 bases between. CDR3 DNA sequence: TGTGCCAGCAGCCCGGGCGGTCCCCGCACAGATACGCAGTATTTT. Amino acids: CASSPGGPRTDTQYF.

The V and J genes are TRBV7-2 and TRBJ1-5, with D possibly matching TRBD1 (5 bases). In germline, CDR1 is SGHTA, CDR2 FQGNSA. Trimming took 5 bases from V and 2 from J, leaving 13 bases between them. The CDR3 totals 15 residues. The CDR3 DNA follows: TGTGCCAGCAGCGTCAGGGTGGGCGGCAATCAGCCCCAGCATTTT. Translating it yields CASSVRVGGNQPQHF.

The rearrangement links TRBV7-6 to TRBJ2-7; possible D gene TRBD2, 6 bases. V lost 0 bases to trimming and J lost 2 bases, with 11 bases between them. This CDR3 contains 15 residues. In germline, CDR1 is SGHVS, CDR2 FNYEAQ. CDR3 coding DNA: TGTGCCAGCAGCTTAGCGGGACTGGGGACCTACGAGCAGTACTTC. It yields the protein CASSLAGLGTYEQYF.